These 5 T cell receptor beta chains share one sample of origin, sequenced in a study of post-analysis software for immune sequencing data. Study-wide results and limits: In patients, TRBV5-6, TRBV5-1 and TRBV20-1 belonged to five or six TRBV segments found more frequently than in controls.

The TCR beta cDNA libraries contained unique molecular identifiers. TCRdb ran MiXCR on the PCR reads and lists one entry per CDR3 protein. The data hold around 700,000 distinct CDR3 sequences, with 55% to 70% observed a single time. These receptors are not linked to any known antigen. The specimen was blood. The receptors were sampled from a girl under 10 years old with multiple sclerosis.

V usage is TRBV11-2 and J usage is TRBJ2-1; TRBD1 matches 9 bases. Trimming at V came to 8 bases and at J to 7 bases, leaving 12 bases not matched to a gene. The CDR3 totals 15 residues. CDR1 and CDR2 from the germline V gene are SGHAT and FQNNGV. The DNA for the CDR3 is TGTGCCAGCCACCGATACAGGGGGCGGAGGAATGAGCAGTTCTTC. This sequence encodes CASHRYRGRRNEQFF.

V gene TRBV7-2 combines with J gene TRBJ2-1; perhaps TRBD1 as D (5 bases). V was shortened by 6 bases and J by 2 bases, with 20 bases between the two germline ends. CDR1 SGHTA and CDR2 FQGNSA come from the germline V gene. The CDR3 consists of 17 residues. CDR3 nucleotides: TGTGCCAGCAGTTCTCGTCATTACAGGACCACCTACAATGAGCAGTTCTTC. It is translated as CASSSRHYRTTYNEQFF. Together with reference TRBV7-2 and TRBJ2-1, the CDR3 gives the full variable domain: GAGVSQSPSNKVTEKGKDVELRCDPISGHTALYWYRQSLGQGLEFLIYFQGNSAPDKSGLPSDRFSAERTGGSVSTLTIQRTQQEDSAVYLCASSSRHYRTTYNEQFFGPGTRLTVL.

The chain employs TRBV20-1 and TRBJ2-1, with TRBD2 matching 8 bases. CDR1 is DFQATT, CDR2 SNEGSKA, per germline (reference sequence). The CDR3 consists of 17 residues. The V segment lost 0 bases and the J segment 0 bases; nucleotides outside the gene matches: 7. CDR3 nucleotide sequence: TGCAGTGCTAGAGACCTCACTAGCGGAAACTCCTACAATGAGCAGTTCTTC. This gives the protein CSARDLTSGNSYNEQFF.

The chain carries TRBV11-2 and TRBJ1-2, with D possibly TRBD1 on 5 matching bases. Deletions cut 5 bases from V and 3 bases from J, with 13 bases between. The CDR3 has 14 amino acids. Germline-derived CDR1 and CDR2 are SGHAT and FQNNGV. The CDR3 region is CASSNDWGDYGYTF. The CDR3 coding sequence is TGTGCCAGCAGCAATGACTGGGGGGACTATGGCTACACCTTC.

The V and J genes are TRBV25-1 and TRBJ2-1; 7 bases agree with TRBD1. The CDR3 runs to 15 residues. CDR1 is MGHDK and CDR2 is SYGVNS in the germline V gene. Trimming removed 7 bases from V and 10 bases from J; junction bases left unmatched: 16. The DNA of the CDR3 is TGTGCCAGCAAACTCGCGACAGGGCCCCTCAGGGAGCAGTTCTTC. Protein: CASKLATGPLREQFF.